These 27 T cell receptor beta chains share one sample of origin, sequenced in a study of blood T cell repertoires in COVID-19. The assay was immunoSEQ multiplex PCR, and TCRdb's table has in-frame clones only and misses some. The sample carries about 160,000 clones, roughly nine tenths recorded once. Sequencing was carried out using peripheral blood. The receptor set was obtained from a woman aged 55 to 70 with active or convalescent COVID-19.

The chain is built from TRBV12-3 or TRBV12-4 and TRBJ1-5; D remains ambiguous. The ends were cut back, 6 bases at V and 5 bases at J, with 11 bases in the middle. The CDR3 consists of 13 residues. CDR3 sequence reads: CASSPVQDQPQHF. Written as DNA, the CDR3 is TGTGCCAGCAGCCCCGTTCAGGATCAGCCCCAGCATTTT.

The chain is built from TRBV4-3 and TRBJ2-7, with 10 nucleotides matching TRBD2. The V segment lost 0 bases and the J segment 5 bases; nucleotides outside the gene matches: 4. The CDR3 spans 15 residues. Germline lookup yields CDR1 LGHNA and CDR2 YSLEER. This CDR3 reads CASSQDLLAGNEQYF. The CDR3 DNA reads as TGCGCCAGCAGCCAAGATCTACTAGCGGGGAACGAGCAGTACTTC.

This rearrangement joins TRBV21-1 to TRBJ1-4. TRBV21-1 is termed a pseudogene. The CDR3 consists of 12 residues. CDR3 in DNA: TGTGCCAGCAGCAAGGAGGTTGAAAAACTGTTTTTT. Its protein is CASSKEVEKLFF.

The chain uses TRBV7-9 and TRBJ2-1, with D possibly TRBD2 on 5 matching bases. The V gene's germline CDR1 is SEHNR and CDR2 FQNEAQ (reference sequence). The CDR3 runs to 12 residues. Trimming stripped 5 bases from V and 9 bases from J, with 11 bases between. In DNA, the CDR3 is TGTGCCAGCAGCCTTAGCGCGGTTGAGCAGTTCTTC. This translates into CASSLSAVEQFF.

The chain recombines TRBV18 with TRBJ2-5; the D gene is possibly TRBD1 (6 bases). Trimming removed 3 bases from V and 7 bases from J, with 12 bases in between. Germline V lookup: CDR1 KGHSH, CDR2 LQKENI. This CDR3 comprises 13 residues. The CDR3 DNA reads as TGTGCCAGCTCACCGGACAGCAAAGGGACCCAGTACTTC. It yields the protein CASSPDSKGTQYF.

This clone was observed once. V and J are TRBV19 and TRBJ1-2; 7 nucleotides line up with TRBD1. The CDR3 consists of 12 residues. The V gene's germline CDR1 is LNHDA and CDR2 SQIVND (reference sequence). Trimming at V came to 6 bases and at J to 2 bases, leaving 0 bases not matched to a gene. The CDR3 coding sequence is TGTGCCAGTAGACAGGGGAACTATGGCTACACCTTC. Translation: CASRQGNYGYTF.

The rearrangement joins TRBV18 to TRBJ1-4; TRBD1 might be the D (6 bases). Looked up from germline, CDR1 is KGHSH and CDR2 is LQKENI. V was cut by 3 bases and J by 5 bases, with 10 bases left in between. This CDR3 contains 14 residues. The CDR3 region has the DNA TGTGCCAGCTCACCGTCCCAGGGGAATGAAAAACTGTTTTTT. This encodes CASSPSQGNEKLFF. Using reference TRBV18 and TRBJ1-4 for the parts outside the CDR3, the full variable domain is NAGVMQNPRHLVRRRGQEARLRCSPMKGHSHVYWYRQLPEEGLKFMVYLQKENIIDESGMPKERFSAEFPKEGPSILRIQQVVRGDSAAYFCASSPSQGNEKLFFGSGTQLSVL.

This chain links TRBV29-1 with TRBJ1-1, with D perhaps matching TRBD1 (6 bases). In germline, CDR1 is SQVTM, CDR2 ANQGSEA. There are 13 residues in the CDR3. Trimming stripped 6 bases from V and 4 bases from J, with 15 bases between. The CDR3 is CSVDTGSGTEAFF. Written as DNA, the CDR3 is TGCAGCGTAGACACAGGGTCTGGCACTGAAGCTTTCTTT.

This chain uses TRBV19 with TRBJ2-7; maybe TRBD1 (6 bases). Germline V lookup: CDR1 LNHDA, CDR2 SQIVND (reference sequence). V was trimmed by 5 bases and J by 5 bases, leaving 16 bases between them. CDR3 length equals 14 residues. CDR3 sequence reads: CASSQGTVSDEQYF. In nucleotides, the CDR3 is TGTGCCAGTAGTCAGGGGACGGTCTCGGACGAGCAGTACTTC.

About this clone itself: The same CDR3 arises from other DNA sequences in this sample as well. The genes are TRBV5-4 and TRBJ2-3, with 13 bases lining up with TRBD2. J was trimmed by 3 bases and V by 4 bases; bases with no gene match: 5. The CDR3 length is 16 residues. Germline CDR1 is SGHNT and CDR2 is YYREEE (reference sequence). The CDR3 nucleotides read TGTGCCAGCAGCCTTAGACTAGCGGGGGGTACAGATACGCAGTATTTT. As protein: CASSLRLAGGTDTQYF.

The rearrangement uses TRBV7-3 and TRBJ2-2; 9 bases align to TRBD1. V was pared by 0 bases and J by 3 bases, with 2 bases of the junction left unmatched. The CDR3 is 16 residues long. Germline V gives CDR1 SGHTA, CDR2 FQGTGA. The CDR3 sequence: CASSLTGQGDTGELFF. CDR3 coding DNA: TGTGCCAGCAGCTTAACGGGACAGGGAGACACCGGGGAGCTGTTTTTT.

In DNA form, the CDR3 reads TGTGCCATCAGTGAGTCAGAACTAAGCACAGATACGCAGTATTTT. It specifies CAISESELSTDTQYF. The gene calls are TRBV10-3 and TRBJ2-3; D remains unclear. Trimming shortened V by 0 bases and J by 0 bases, and 7 bases separated the two germline ends. From germline, CDR1 is ENHRY and CDR2 SYGVKD. The CDR3 sequence is 15 residues long.

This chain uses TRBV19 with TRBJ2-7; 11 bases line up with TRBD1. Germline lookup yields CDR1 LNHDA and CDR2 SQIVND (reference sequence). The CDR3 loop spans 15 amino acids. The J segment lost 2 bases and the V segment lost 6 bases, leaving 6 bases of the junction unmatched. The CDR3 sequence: CASRRGGQGAYEQYF. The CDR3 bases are TGTGCCAGTAGGAGAGGGGGACAGGGGGCCTACGAGCAGTACTTC.

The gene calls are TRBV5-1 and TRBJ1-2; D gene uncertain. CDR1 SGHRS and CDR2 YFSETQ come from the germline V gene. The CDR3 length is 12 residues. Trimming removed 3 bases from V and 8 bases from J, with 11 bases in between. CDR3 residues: CASSSGEGGYTF. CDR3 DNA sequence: TGCGCCAGCAGCTCTGGGGAGGGCGGCTACACCTTC.

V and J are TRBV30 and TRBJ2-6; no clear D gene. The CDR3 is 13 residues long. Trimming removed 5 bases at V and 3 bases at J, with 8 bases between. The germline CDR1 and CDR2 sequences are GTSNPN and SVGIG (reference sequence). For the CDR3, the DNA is TGTGCCTGGGGGCGGTTTGGGGCCAACGTCCTGACTTTC. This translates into CAWGRFGANVLTF.

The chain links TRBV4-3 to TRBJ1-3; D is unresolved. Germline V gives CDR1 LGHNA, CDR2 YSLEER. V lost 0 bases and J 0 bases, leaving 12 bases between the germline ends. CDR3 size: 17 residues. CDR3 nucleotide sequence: TGCGCCAGCAGCCAAGATCACGGAGGGAACTCTGGAAACACCATATATTTT. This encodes CASSQDHGGNSGNTIYF.

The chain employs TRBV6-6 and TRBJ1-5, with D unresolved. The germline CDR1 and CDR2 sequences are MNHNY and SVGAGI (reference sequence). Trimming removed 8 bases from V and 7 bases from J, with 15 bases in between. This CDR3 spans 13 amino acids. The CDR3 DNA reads TGTGCCAGCGATGACCGGGCGGGGCAGCCCCAGCATTTT. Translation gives CASDDRAGQPQHF.

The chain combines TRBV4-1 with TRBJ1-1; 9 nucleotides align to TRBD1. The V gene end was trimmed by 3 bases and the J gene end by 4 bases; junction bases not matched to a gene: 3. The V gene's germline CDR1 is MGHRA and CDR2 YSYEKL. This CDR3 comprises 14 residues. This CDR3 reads CASSQGQGFTEAFF. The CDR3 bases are TGCGCCAGCAGCCAGGGACAGGGTTTCACTGAAGCTTTCTTT.

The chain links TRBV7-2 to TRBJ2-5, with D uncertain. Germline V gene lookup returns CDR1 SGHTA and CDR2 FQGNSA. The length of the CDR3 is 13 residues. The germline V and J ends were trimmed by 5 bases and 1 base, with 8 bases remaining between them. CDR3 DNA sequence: TGTGCCAGCAGCCAGGAAGTCCAAGAGACCCAGTACTTC. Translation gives CASSQEVQETQYF.

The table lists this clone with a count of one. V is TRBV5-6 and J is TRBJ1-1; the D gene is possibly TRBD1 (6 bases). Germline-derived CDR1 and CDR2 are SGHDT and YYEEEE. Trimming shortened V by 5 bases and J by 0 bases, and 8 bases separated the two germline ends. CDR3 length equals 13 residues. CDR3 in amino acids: CASRDRVNTEAFF. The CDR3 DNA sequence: TGTGCCAGCAGGGACAGAGTGAACACTGAAGCTTTCTTT.

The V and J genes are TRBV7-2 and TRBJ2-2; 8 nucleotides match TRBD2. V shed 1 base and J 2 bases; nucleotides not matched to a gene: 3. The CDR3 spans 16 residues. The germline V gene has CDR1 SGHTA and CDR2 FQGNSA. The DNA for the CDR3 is TGTGCCAGCAGCTTAGTCAGCGGGGGTAACACCGGGGAGCTGTTTTTT. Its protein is CASSLVSGGNTGELFF.

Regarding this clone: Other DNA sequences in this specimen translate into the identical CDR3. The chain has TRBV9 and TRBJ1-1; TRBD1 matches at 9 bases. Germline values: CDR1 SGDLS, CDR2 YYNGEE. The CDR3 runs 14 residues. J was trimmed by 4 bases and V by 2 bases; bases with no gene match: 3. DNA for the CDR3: TGTGCCAGCAGCGTGCTGACAGGGGGCACTGAAGCTTTCTTT. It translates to CASSVLTGGTEAFF.

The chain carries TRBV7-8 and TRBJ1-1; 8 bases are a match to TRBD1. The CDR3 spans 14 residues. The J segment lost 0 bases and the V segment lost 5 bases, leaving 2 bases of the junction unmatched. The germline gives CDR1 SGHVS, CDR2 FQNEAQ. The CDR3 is CASSAGGLNTEAFF. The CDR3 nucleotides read TGTGCCAGCAGCGCAGGGGGCTTGAACACTGAAGCTTTCTTT.

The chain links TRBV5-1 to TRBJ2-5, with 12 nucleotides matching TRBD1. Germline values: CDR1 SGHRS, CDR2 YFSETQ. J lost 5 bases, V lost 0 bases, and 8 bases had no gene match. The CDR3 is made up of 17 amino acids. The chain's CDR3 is CASSLESGQGARETQYF. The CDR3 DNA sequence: TGCGCCAGCAGCTTGGAATCGGGACAGGGGGCGAGGGAGACCCAGTACTTC.

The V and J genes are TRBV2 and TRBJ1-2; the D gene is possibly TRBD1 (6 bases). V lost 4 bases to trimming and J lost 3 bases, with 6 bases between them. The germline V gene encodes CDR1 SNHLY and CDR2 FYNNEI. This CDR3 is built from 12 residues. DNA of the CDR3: TGTGCCAGCAGTGCAGGGGACTATGGCTACACCTTC. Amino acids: CASSAGDYGYTF. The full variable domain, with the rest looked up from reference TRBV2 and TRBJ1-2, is EPEVTQTPSHQVTQMGQEVILRCVPISNHLYFYWYRQILGQKVEFLVSFYNNEISEKSEIFDDQFSVERPDGSNFTLKIRSTKLEDSAMYFCASSAGDYGYTFGSGTRLTVV.

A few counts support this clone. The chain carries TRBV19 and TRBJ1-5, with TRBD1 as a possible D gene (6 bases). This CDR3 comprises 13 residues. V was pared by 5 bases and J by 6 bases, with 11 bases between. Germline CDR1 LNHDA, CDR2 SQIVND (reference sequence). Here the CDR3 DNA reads TGTGCCAGTAGTCCGGACAGTATTCAGCCCCAGCATTTT. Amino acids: CASSPDSIQPQHF.

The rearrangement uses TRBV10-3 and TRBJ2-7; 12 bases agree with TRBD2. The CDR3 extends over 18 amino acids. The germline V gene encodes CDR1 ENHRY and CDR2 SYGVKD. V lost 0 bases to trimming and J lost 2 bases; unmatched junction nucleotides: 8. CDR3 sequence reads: CAISESGTSGSFTYEQYF. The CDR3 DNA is TGTGCCATCAGTGAGTCGGGGACTAGCGGGTCTTTTACCTACGAGCAGTACTTC.